A selection of T cell receptor beta chains follows, all from one sample in a study of immune cell composition in non-small cell lung cancer. Clones were sequenced by immunoSEQ multiplex PCR, and TCRdb holds only the in-frame ones, with some missing. The top ten hold about 18% of the sample, which has thousands of clones, about 85% seen once. Sequenced input: lung tumor tissue. The receptors stem from a human donor with non-small cell lung cancer. Both conserved end residues are part of each CDR3. The D gene is left open where the match is weak. For some rows the clone size is stated as once, few or many, or as a class when expanded; others skip it.

CDR3 DNA,CDR3 protein,J gene,V gene,clone size,D gene
TGTGCCAGCAGTAGACAGGGTAACTATGGCTACACCTTC,CASSRQGNYGYTF,TRBJ1-2,TRBV11-2,NA,TRBD1
TGTGCCATCAGGGGGACAGGGCAAGGCAATCAGCCCCAGCATTTT,CAIRGTGQGNQPQHF,TRBJ1-5,TRBV10-3,NA,TRBD1
TGTGCCACCACAGGGTTGCCTAGCACAGATACGCAGTATTTT,CATTGLPSTDTQYF,TRBJ2-3,TRBV25-1,NA,NA
TGTGCCAGCAGCACGACCGCAGGGGGCTTTGAAAAACTGTTTTTT,CASSTTAGGFEKLFF,TRBJ1-4,TRBV11-2,NA,TRBD1
TGTGCCAGCACTGACCCAGGGAACACTGAAGCTTTCTTT,CASTDPGNTEAFF,TRBJ1-1,TRBV6-5,NA,NA
TGTGCCAGCCTAACGCGGGGGCAAAACACCGGGGAGCTGTTTTTT,CASLTRGQNTGELFF,TRBJ2-2,TRBV6-1,NA,NA
TGTGCCACGGTGAAGGGGGCGGGCTACACCTTC,CATVKGAGYTF,TRBJ1-2,TRBV6-6,NA,TRBD1
TGTGCCAGCAGTTACCGGGTAAGGGGGAACGCCTACGAGCAGTACTTC,CASSYRVRGNAYEQYF,TRBJ2-7,TRBV6-6,NA,NA
TGTGCCAGTAGTATCCGGGGGGAGGGAGAAACTGAAGCTTTCTTT,CASSIRGEGETEAFF,TRBJ1-1,TRBV19,NA,NA
TGTGCTAGCAGCCGGACACCCCAAGAGACCCAGTACTTC,CASSRTPQETQYF,TRBJ2-5,TRBV7-7,NA,NA
TGTGCCAGCAGCCTGCGGGACAGGACTGCGGGCGAGCAGTACTTC,CASSLRDRTAGEQYF,TRBJ2-7,TRBV5-4,NA,TRBD1
TGTGCCAGTAGTATAGCACTGGCAGGGACTATGAACACTGAAGCTTTCTTT,CASSIALAGTMNTEAFF,TRBJ1-1,TRBV19,few,NA
TGTGCCAGCAGCGGCTTCAGGGGCCTCTCCTACAATGAGCAGTTCTTC,CASSGFRGLSYNEQFF,TRBJ2-1,TRBV5-6,NA,NA
TGTGCCAGTAGTAAGCAGGGTATGAACACTGAAGCTTTCTTT,CASSKQGMNTEAFF,TRBJ1-1,TRBV19,once,NA
TGTGCCAGCAGCTTGTGGGAGGGGACCCATGGCTACACCTTC,CASSLWEGTHGYTF,TRBJ1-2,TRBV5-6,NA,NA
TGTGCCAGCAGCGCGGGACAGGGAGGCATTCAGTACTTC,CASSAGQGGIQYF,TRBJ2-4,TRBV11-2,NA,TRBD1
TGCGCCAGCAGCTTGGGACTCGCTGAAGCTTTCTTT,CASSLGLAEAFF,TRBJ1-1,TRBV5-1,NA,NA
TGTGCCAGCGCGCAGGGTGATCAAGAGACCCAGTACTTC,CASAQGDQETQYF,TRBJ2-5,TRBV5-6,NA,NA
TGTGCCAGCAGCTCCTCCGAGAGGGAGCAGTACTTC,CASSSSEREQYF,TRBJ2-7,TRBV11-3,NA,NA
TGCGCCAGCAGTGAGTCGAAACATGTTGGTACGCAGTATTTT,CASSESKHVGTQYF,TRBJ2-3,TRBV10-1,few,NA
TGCGCCAGCAGCTTGGGACAGGGGTATGAAAAACTGTTTTTT,CASSLGQGYEKLFF,TRBJ1-4,TRBV5-1,NA,TRBD1
TGTGCCAGCTCACCAGGGGGACGGGAGTATGGCTACACCTTC,CASSPGGREYGYTF,TRBJ1-2,TRBV18,NA,NA
TGTGCCAGCAGCGTAGAAGGCGCGGGGGGGACCCAGTACTTC,CASSVEGAGGTQYF,TRBJ2-5,TRBV9,once,TRBD2
TGTGCCAGCTCACCGACAGTGGCGAACACCGGGGAGCTGTTTTTT,CASSPTVANTGELFF,TRBJ2-2,TRBV18,NA,NA
TGCGCCAGCAGCTCCTCAGGTAACACGGTAGATACGCAGTATTTT,CASSSSGNTVDTQYF,TRBJ2-3,TRBV5-1,NA,NA
TGTGCCATAGCGGGGGAGTCCTACAATGAGCAGTTCTTC,CAIAGESYNEQFF,TRBJ2-1,TRBV10-3,NA,TRBD2
TGTGCCAGCAGCTTCCCGGACAGCCCCACTGAAGCTTTCTTT,CASSFPDSPTEAFF,TRBJ1-1,TRBV7-9,NA,NA
TGTGCCAGCAGCCGTCGACAGATCCAAGAGACCCAGTACTTC,CASSRRQIQETQYF,TRBJ2-5,TRBV7-2,NA,NA
TGTGCCATCAGTGTTGGACAGTCTAGCACAGATACGCAGTATTTT,CAISVGQSSTDTQYF,TRBJ2-3,TRBV10-3,NA,NA
TGCGCCAGCAGGCTACAGGGGGCCGGGGGAGATACGCAGTATTTT,CASRLQGAGGDTQYF,TRBJ2-3,TRBV5-1,NA,TRBD1
TGTGCCAGCAGCGTAGAAGGACAGGGTTATGACGAGCAGTACTTC,CASSVEGQGYDEQYF,TRBJ2-7,TRBV9,NA,TRBD1
TGTGCCAGCAGCGGGTGGACAGGGGATGGCTACACCTTC,CASSGWTGDGYTF,TRBJ1-2,TRBV7-2,NA,TRBD1
TGTGCCAGAAGCTTGAAGAGTACAGGGGGGGGTTCACCCCTCCACTTT,CARSLKSTGGGSPLHF,TRBJ1-6,TRBV5-3,NA,TRBD1
TGTGCCAGTAGTACCATCGACAGGGGGCTAGATAGCAATCAGCCCCAGCATTTT,CASSTIDRGLDSNQPQHF,TRBJ1-5,TRBV19,NA,TRBD1
TGCAGCGGACCGGGACTAGCACCGAATGAGCAGTTCTTC,CSGPGLAPNEQFF,TRBJ2-1,TRBV29-1,NA,TRBD2
TGTGCCAGCAGTGAAGGGACAACTGGAAACACCATATATTTT,CASSEGTTGNTIYF,TRBJ1-3,TRBV6-1,NA,NA
TGTGCCAGCGACAGATCTAATGAAAAACTGTTTTTT,CASDRSNEKLFF,TRBJ1-4,TRBV2,NA,NA
TGTGCCAGCAGCAGGGGGGACTTTGGCAATCAGCCCCAGCATTTT,CASSRGDFGNQPQHF,TRBJ1-5,TRBV21-1,NA,NA
TGTGCCAGCAGCCCGGACAGGGGGCCCTACGAGCAGTACTTC,CASSPDRGPYEQYF,TRBJ2-7,TRBV6-5,few,TRBD1
TGTGCCAGCAGTGTAGCCAGAACCCTACAAGAGACCCAGTACTTC,CASSVARTLQETQYF,TRBJ2-5,TRBV25-1,few,NA
TGTGCCAGCAGTTACGGGGCAGGGGGCGGCTATGGCTACACCTTC,CASSYGAGGGYGYTF,TRBJ1-2,TRBV27,once,TRBD1
TGTGCCAGCAGCGGGTGGGGGGCCTACGAGCAGTACTTC,CASSGWGAYEQYF,TRBJ2-7,TRBV5-6,NA,NA
TGTGCCAGTAGTAGGGGGGGGAGAGTCGAGCAGTACTTC,CASSRGGRVEQYF,TRBJ2-7,TRBV19,NA,TRBD2
TGTGCCAGCAGCGGCCGGGGGTGGGAGACCCAGTACTTC,CASSGRGWETQYF,TRBJ2-5,TRBV5-4,NA,NA
TGTGCCAGCCGGGGGGACCAAGAGACCCAGTACTTC,CASRGDQETQYF,TRBJ2-5,TRBV2,few,TRBD2
TGTGCCAGCAGCGTAGCGGGGGGTCTAAATGAGCAGTTCTTC,CASSVAGGLNEQFF,TRBJ2-1,TRBV9,NA,TRBD2
TGTGCCAGCAGTGAAGATGGGACTAGCCCAGATACGCAGTATTTT,CASSEDGTSPDTQYF,TRBJ2-3,TRBV2,NA,TRBD2
TGTGCCAGTAGCCCTCTGGAGGGGTACGAGCAGTACTTC,CASSPLEGYEQYF,TRBJ2-7,TRBV19,NA,NA
TGTGCCAGCAGTTACGTCAGCAGAGGCGGCTACACCTTC,CASSYVSRGGYTF,TRBJ1-2,TRBV6-5,NA,NA
TGCGCCAGCAGCCCCAAGTCTGCGGGGGGCCTTGATTCACCCCTCCACTTT,CASSPKSAGGLDSPLHF,TRBJ1-6,TRBV4-1,NA,NA
TGTGCCAGCAGTCAAACAGGGGGCAATCAGCCCCAGCATTTT,CASSQTGGNQPQHF,TRBJ1-5,TRBV7-2,NA,TRBD1
TGTGCCAGCAGCTTACACAGGGATAGGTCACCCCTCCACTTT,CASSLHRDRSPLHF,TRBJ1-6,TRBV5-5,NA,NA
TGTGCCAGCAGTTTCTACGGCACCGGGGAGCTGTTTTTT,CASSFYGTGELFF,TRBJ2-2,TRBV27,NA,NA
TGTGCCAGCAGCTTAGGAGGACTAGCGGGGGTCGAGCAGTACTTC,CASSLGGLAGVEQYF,TRBJ2-7,TRBV7-2,NA,TRBD2
TGTGCCAGCAGCTTACGTTTGGGACTACAGACCTACAATGAGCAGTTCTTC,CASSLRLGLQTYNEQFF,TRBJ2-1,TRBV4-2,NA,TRBD2
TGTGCCAGCTCACCGGGAGACTACGAGCAGTACTTC,CASSPGDYEQYF,TRBJ2-7,TRBV18,NA,NA
TGTGCCAGCAGCCCACTGGCCCTCGGGGGGGGTACGAACATTCAGTACTTC,CASSPLALGGGTNIQYF,TRBJ2-4,TRBV4-2,NA,TRBD2
TGTGCCAGCAGCTTATTTGGGACAGGGGGCGACTACACCTTC,CASSLFGTGGDYTF,TRBJ1-2,TRBV7-2,NA,TRBD1
TGTGCCAGCAGCCAACTCGGGGGGGACAGGGGGGGACAGCCCCAGCATTTT,CASSQLGGDRGGQPQHF,TRBJ1-5,TRBV4-2,few,TRBD1